The clone carrying this TCR beta chain was seen only a few times. Its target is unknown. This sequence may be a read error, since a much larger clone differs from it by one base. This sample was included in a study of metastatic and nonmetastatic thyroid tumors. General study results and limits: It was reported that TCR beta diversity was significantly higher in malignant thyroid tumors than benign nodules, in blood and tumor.

Original data processing: The authors used CDR3 differences across clinicopathological groups to build a distant-metastasis classifier for papillary thyroid cancer. TCRdb reassembled clones from the PCR reads with MiXCR. The V and J calls come from TCRdb's annotation, not from the publication. The repertoire consists of approximately 84,000 clones, with 14% to 15% occurring once and the leading ten covering just over 3.5%. The CDR3 length is 13 residues. Germline V CDR1 and CDR2: ENHRY, SYGVKD. Trimming removed 4 bases at V and 1 base at J, with 7 bases between. Patients underwent thyroid surgery, and none had received any treatment before it.

The sample comprised blood. The origin of this receptor is a female donor with papillary thyroid cancer or a benign thyroid nodule (not recorded which). Some clones in this sample may be carry-over from other donors' samples. V is TRBV10-3 and J is TRBJ1-1, with D unresolved. The CDR3 nucleotides are TGTGCCATCAGTGGACACGAGAACACTGAAGCTTTCTTT. The encoded protein is CAISGHENTEAFF.